These T cell receptor beta chains were read from a single sample in a study of blood T cell repertoires in COVID-19. Measured with immunoSEQ multiplex PCR; TCRdb has only the in-frame clones, and not every one. The table records more than 200,000 clones, 75% to 90% of them present only once. Sequenced sample: peripheral blood. These receptors came from a woman aged 80 or older with COVID-19, enrolled during active disease. Each CDR3 is given with its conserved first and last residue. A D gene is named only where the DNA matches it firmly. Expanded clones are given a class, and other clones once, few, many or no size at all.

abundance: .
d_gene: .
j_gene: TRBJ1-1
v_gene: TRBV4-1
CDR3aa: CASRETGSNTEAFF
CDR3nt: TGCGCCAGCAGGGAGACAGGATCGAACACTGAAGCTTTCTTT

abundance: .
d_gene: TRBD1
j_gene: TRBJ1-4
v_gene: TRBV25-1
CDR3aa: CASSEYLTAGGNEKLFF
CDR3nt: TGTGCCAGCAGTGAATATCTCACGGCAGGGGGAAATGAAAAACTGTTTTTT

abundance: .
d_gene: .
j_gene: TRBJ2-5
v_gene: TRBV29-1
CDR3aa: CSVGWTEKETQYF
CDR3nt: TGCAGCGTGGGTTGGACAGAGAAAGAGACCCAGTACTTC

abundance: .
d_gene: .
j_gene: TRBJ1-5
v_gene: TRBV7-2
CDR3aa: CASSLVGEGGQPQHF
CDR3nt: TGTGCCAGCAGCTTAGTCGGTGAGGGTGGACAGCCCCAGCATTTT

abundance: .
d_gene: .
j_gene: TRBJ1-2
v_gene: TRBV5-1
CDR3aa: CASSYGFSSPSGGYTF
CDR3nt: TGCGCCAGCAGCTATGGCTTCAGTTCTCCTTCGGGTGGCTACACCTTC

abundance: many
d_gene: TRBD2
j_gene: TRBJ2-7
v_gene: TRBV4-3
CDR3aa: CASSLTIAGGRGKLNEQYF
CDR3nt: TGCGCCAGCAGCCTAACCATAGCGGGAGGAAGAGGGAAACTGAACGAGCAGTACTTC

abundance: .
d_gene: .
j_gene: TRBJ1-2
v_gene: TRBV7-8
CDR3aa: CASSLARSPVYGYTF
CDR3nt: TGTGCCAGCAGCTTAGCCAGATCCCCTGTCTATGGCTACACCTTC

abundance: .
d_gene: .
j_gene: TRBJ2-7
v_gene: TRBV18
CDR3aa: CASSPSAGAYEQYF
CDR3nt: TGTGCCAGCTCACCCTCGGCAGGGGCCTACGAGCAGTACTTC

abundance: few
d_gene: .
j_gene: TRBJ2-1
v_gene: TRBV5-6
CDR3aa: CASSLEGVYNEQFF
CDR3nt: TGTGCCAGCAGCTTGGAAGGGGTCTACAATGAGCAGTTCTTC

abundance: .
d_gene: .
j_gene: TRBJ2-6
v_gene: TRBV18
CDR3aa: CASSPLGATSGANVLTF
CDR3nt: TGTGCCAGCTCACCACTGGGCGCTACGTCTGGGGCCAACGTCCTGACTTTC

abundance: few
d_gene: .
j_gene: TRBJ2-1
v_gene: TRBV2
CDR3aa: CASSVGGGGVNEQFF
CDR3nt: TGTGCCAGCAGTGTGGGAGGGGGTGGTGTAAATGAGCAGTTCTTC

abundance: .
d_gene: .
j_gene: TRBJ2-3
v_gene: TRBV3-1/TRBV3-2
CDR3aa: CASGTTSTDTQYF
CDR3nt: TGTGCCAGCGGTACTACGTCCACAGATACGCAGTATTTT

abundance: .
d_gene: TRBD2
j_gene: TRBJ2-7
v_gene: TRBV7-2
CDR3aa: CASSLGAPSGRGYEQYF
CDR3nt: TGTGCCAGCAGCTTAGGGGCCCCTAGCGGGAGAGGCTACGAGCAGTACTTC

abundance: .
d_gene: .
j_gene: TRBJ1-1
v_gene: TRBV5-1
CDR3aa: CASTLVTSPNTEAFF
CDR3nt: TGCGCCAGCACCCTAGTAACGAGTCCGAACACTGAAGCTTTCTTT

abundance: .
d_gene: .
j_gene: TRBJ1-2
v_gene: TRBV2
CDR3aa: CASSARSPSRTF
CDR3nt: TGTGCCAGCAGTGCTCGCTCACCAAGTCGGACCTTC

abundance: .
d_gene: .
j_gene: TRBJ1-1
v_gene: TRBV23-1
CDR3aa: CASSPKFHTEAFF
CDR3nt: TGCGCCAGCAGTCCTAAGTTTCACACTGAAGCTTTCTTT

abundance: .
d_gene: .
j_gene: TRBJ1-1
v_gene: TRBV19
CDR3aa: CASSMDTVNTEAFF
CDR3nt: TGTGCCAGTAGTATGGACACCGTGAACACTGAAGCTTTCTTT

abundance: .
d_gene: TRBD1
j_gene: TRBJ1-2
v_gene: TRBV7-2
CDR3aa: CASSSGTAYTDGGYTF
CDR3nt: TGTGCCAGCAGCTCAGGGACAGCCTACACCGACGGGGGCTACACCTTC

abundance: .
d_gene: TRBD1
j_gene: TRBJ2-2
v_gene: TRBV18
CDR3aa: CASSLGQGSGELFF
CDR3nt: TGTGCCAGCTCACTCGGACAGGGCTCCGGGGAGCTGTTTTTT

abundance: .
d_gene: TRBD1
j_gene: TRBJ2-1
v_gene: TRBV6-4
CDR3aa: CASSAQGGTEQFF
CDR3nt: TGTGCCAGCAGTGCTCAAGGGGGCACTGAGCAGTTCTTC

abundance: .
d_gene: TRBD2
j_gene: TRBJ2-4
v_gene: TRBV5-1
CDR3aa: CASSSGAGGGTKNIQYF
CDR3nt: TGCGCCAGCAGCTCAGGAGCGGGAGGGGGGACCAAAAACATTCAGTACTTC

abundance: .
d_gene: .
j_gene: TRBJ1-1
v_gene: TRBV6-2/TRBV6-3
CDR3aa: CASSYVGREAFF
CDR3nt: TGTGCCAGCAGTTACGTGGGCCGAGAAGCTTTCTTT

abundance: .
d_gene: .
j_gene: TRBJ1-1
v_gene: TRBV19
CDR3aa: CASSIPTLTHNTEAFF
CDR3nt: TGTGCCAGTAGTATCCCGACATTGACGCATAACACTGAAGCTTTCTTT

abundance: .
d_gene: .
j_gene: TRBJ1-1
v_gene: TRBV6-4
CDR3aa: CANKTPDTFINYF
CDR3nt: TGTGCCAACAAGACACCTGACACCTTCATCAATTATTTT

abundance: .
d_gene: .
j_gene: TRBJ1-3
v_gene: TRBV7-9
CDR3aa: CASSLAGSYSGNTIYF
CDR3nt: TGTGCCAGCAGCTTGGCAGGGTCTTACTCTGGAAACACCATATATTTT

abundance: .
d_gene: TRBD1
j_gene: TRBJ1-2
v_gene: TRBV5-1
CDR3aa: CASSLSGTGANYGYTF
CDR3nt: TGCGCCAGCAGCTTGAGCGGGACAGGAGCTAACTATGGCTACACCTTC

abundance: .
d_gene: .
j_gene: TRBJ2-2
v_gene: TRBV11-2
CDR3aa: CASSTNRDTGELFF
CDR3nt: TGTGCCAGCAGCACTAACAGGGACACCGGGGAGCTGTTTTTT

abundance: .
d_gene: .
j_gene: TRBJ1-1
v_gene: TRBV2
CDR3aa: CASSLTVQAEAFF
CDR3nt: TGTGCCAGCAGTCTGACCGTGCAGGCTGAAGCTTTCTTT

abundance: .
d_gene: .
j_gene: TRBJ1-4
v_gene: TRBV10-3
CDR3aa: CATRGSTNEKLFF
CDR3nt: TGTGCCACACGAGGATCAACTAATGAAAAACTGTTTTTT

abundance: few
d_gene: .
j_gene: TRBJ1-4
v_gene: TRBV6-5
CDR3aa: CASSYSMAGSNEKLFF
CDR3nt: TGTGCCAGCAGTTACTCGATGGCAGGGTCTAATGAAAAACTGTTTTTT

abundance: .
d_gene: .
j_gene: TRBJ2-7
v_gene: TRBV5-8
CDR3aa: CASSLVGRGHYEQYF
CDR3nt: TGTGCCAGCAGCTTGGTCGGGAGGGGGCACTACGAGCAGTACTTC

abundance: .
d_gene: TRBD2
j_gene: TRBJ2-1
v_gene: TRBV5-1
CDR3aa: CASRLRRGAGGQRDNEQFF
CDR3nt: TGCGCCAGCAGGTTGAGGCGTGGAGCGGGGGGACAGCGAGACAATGAGCAGTTCTTC

abundance: .
d_gene: .
j_gene: TRBJ2-7
v_gene: TRBV5-1
CDR3aa: CASSPGQFSYEQYF
CDR3nt: TGCGCCAGCAGCCCCGGACAGTTTTCCTACGAGCAGTACTTC

abundance: .
d_gene: TRBD2
j_gene: TRBJ2-3
v_gene: TRBV18
CDR3aa: CASSPGLASTDTQYF
CDR3nt: TGTGCCAGCTCACCTGGACTAGCATCAACAGATACGCAGTATTTT

abundance: .
d_gene: .
j_gene: TRBJ1-2
v_gene: TRBV5-1
CDR3aa: CASSVQNYGYTF
CDR3nt: TGCGCCAGCAGCGTGCAGAACTATGGCTACACCTTC

abundance: .
d_gene: TRBD1
j_gene: TRBJ1-3
v_gene: TRBV28
CDR3aa: CASSSGTGGGNTIYF
CDR3nt: TGTGCCAGCAGCTCCGGGACAGGGGGTGGAAACACCATATATTTT

abundance: few
d_gene: .
j_gene: TRBJ2-1
v_gene: TRBV7-9
CDR3aa: CASSLVEVGGKFF
CDR3nt: TGTGCCAGCAGCTTGGTTGAAGTTGGAGGGAAGTTCTTC

abundance: .
d_gene: .
j_gene: TRBJ1-5
v_gene: TRBV6-2/TRBV6-3
CDR3aa: CASSFREGSNQPQHF
CDR3nt: TGTGCCAGCAGTTTTAGGGAGGGAAGCAATCAGCCCCAGCATTTT

abundance: .
d_gene: TRBD2
j_gene: TRBJ2-7
v_gene: TRBV29-1
CDR3aa: CSVDNRGEGAYEQYF
CDR3nt: TGCAGCGTTGATAATAGAGGGGAGGGCGCCTACGAGCAGTACTTC

abundance: .
d_gene: TRBD1
j_gene: TRBJ2-5
v_gene: TRBV15
CDR3aa: CATSRGSGQGRETQYF
CDR3nt: TGTGCCACCAGCAGAGGGTCGGGACAGGGAAGAGAGACCCAGTACTTC

abundance: .
d_gene: .
j_gene: TRBJ1-1
v_gene: TRBV30
CDR3aa: CAWQLLVGGKAFF
CDR3nt: TGTGCCTGGCAGCTCCTGGTTGGGGGGAAAGCTTTCTTT

abundance: .
d_gene: .
j_gene: TRBJ2-7
v_gene: TRBV12-3/TRBV12-4
CDR3aa: CASSPAGVYEQYF
CDR3nt: TGTGCCAGCAGTCCGGCAGGGGTCTACGAGCAGTACTTC

abundance: .
d_gene: .
j_gene: TRBJ2-3
v_gene: TRBV5-1
CDR3aa: CASSPGVGVLTDTQYF
CDR3nt: TGCGCCAGCAGCCCCGGAGTCGGGGTTTTGACAGATACGCAGTATTTT

abundance: .
d_gene: TRBD1
j_gene: TRBJ1-4
v_gene: TRBV4-2
CDR3aa: CASAYTRTGKIEKLFF
CDR3nt: TGTGCCAGCGCTTACACTCGGACAGGGAAGATTGAAAAACTGTTTTTT

abundance: .
d_gene: .
j_gene: TRBJ2-7
v_gene: TRBV10-3
CDR3aa: CAIRQTASYEQYF
CDR3nt: TGTGCCATCAGGCAGACAGCCTCCTACGAGCAGTACTTC

abundance: .
d_gene: .
j_gene: TRBJ2-1
v_gene: TRBV6-2/TRBV6-3
CDR3aa: CASSYTGFDEQFF
CDR3nt: TGTGCCAGCAGTTACACAGGGTTTGATGAGCAGTTCTTC

abundance: .
d_gene: .
j_gene: TRBJ1-3
v_gene: TRBV28
CDR3aa: CASSFGVTNTIYF
CDR3nt: TGTGCCAGCAGTTTCGGGGTTACAAACACCATATATTTT

abundance: .
d_gene: .
j_gene: TRBJ1-1
v_gene: TRBV5-4
CDR3aa: CASSRVNTEAFF
CDR3nt: TGTGCCAGCAGCCGCGTGAACACTGAAGCTTTCTTT

abundance: .
d_gene: .
j_gene: TRBJ2-1
v_gene: TRBV10-2
CDR3aa: CASRRDHEQFF
CDR3nt: TGCGCCAGCAGGAGGGATCATGAGCAGTTCTTC

abundance: .
d_gene: .
j_gene: TRBJ1-5
v_gene: TRBV29-1
CDR3aa: CSVGTGRNQPQHF
CDR3nt: TGCAGCGTTGGAACAGGGCGTAATCAGCCCCAGCATTTT

abundance: .
d_gene: TRBD1
j_gene: TRBJ1-1
v_gene: TRBV10-3
CDR3aa: CAISPTGDSEAFF
CDR3nt: TGTGCCATCAGTCCGACAGGGGATTCTGAAGCTTTCTTT

abundance: .
d_gene: .
j_gene: TRBJ1-5
v_gene: TRBV20-1
CDR3aa: CSASAQDSNVIQPQHF
CDR3nt: TGCAGTGCTAGTGCTCAGGACAGTAACGTGATTCAGCCCCAGCATTTT

abundance: .
d_gene: .
j_gene: TRBJ2-2
v_gene: TRBV6-1
CDR3aa: CASSMSVGNTGELFF
CDR3nt: TGTGCCAGCAGTATGAGCGTGGGGAACACCGGGGAGCTGTTTTTT